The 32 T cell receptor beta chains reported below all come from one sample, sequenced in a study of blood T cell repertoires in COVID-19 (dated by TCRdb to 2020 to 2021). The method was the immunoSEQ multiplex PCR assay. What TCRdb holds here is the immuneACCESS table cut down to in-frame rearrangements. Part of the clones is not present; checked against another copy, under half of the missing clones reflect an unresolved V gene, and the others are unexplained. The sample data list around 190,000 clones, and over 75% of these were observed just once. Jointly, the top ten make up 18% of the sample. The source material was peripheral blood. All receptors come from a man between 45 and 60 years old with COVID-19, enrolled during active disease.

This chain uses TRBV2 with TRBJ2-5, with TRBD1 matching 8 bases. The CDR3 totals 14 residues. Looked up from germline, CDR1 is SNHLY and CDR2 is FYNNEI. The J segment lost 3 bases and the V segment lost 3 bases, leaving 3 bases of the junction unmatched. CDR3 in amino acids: CASSDGTGKETQYF. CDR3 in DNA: TGTGCCAGCAGTGACGGGACAGGCAAAGAGACCCAGTACTTC.

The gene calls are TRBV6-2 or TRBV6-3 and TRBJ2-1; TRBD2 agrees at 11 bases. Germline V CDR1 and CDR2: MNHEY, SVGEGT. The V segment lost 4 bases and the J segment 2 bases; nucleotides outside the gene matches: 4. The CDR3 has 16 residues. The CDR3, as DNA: TGTGCCAGCAGTTCCTATAGCGGGAGGGCCTACAATGAGCAGTTCTTC. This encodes CASSSYSGRAYNEQFF.

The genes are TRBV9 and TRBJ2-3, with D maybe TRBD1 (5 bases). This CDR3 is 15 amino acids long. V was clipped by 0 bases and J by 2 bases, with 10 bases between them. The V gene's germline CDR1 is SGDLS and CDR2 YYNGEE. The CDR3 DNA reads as TGTGCCAGCAGCGTAGCTATAGGGGCCACAGATACGCAGTATTTT. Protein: CASSVAIGATDTQYF.

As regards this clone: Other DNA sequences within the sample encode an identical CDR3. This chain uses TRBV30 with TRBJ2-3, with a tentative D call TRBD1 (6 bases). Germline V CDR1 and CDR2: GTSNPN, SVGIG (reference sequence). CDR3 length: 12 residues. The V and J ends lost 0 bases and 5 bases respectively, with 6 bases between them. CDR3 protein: CAWSVGGDTQYF. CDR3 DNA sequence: TGTGCCTGGAGTGTAGGGGGAGATACGCAGTATTTT.

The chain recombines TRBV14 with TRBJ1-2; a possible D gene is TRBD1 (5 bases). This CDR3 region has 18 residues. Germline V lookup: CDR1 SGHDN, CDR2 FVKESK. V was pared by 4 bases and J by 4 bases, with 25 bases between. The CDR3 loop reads CASSPIGTDYVPTYGYTF. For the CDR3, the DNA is TGTGCCAGCAGCCCGATAGGGACTGACTATGTCCCTACCTATGGCTACACCTTC.

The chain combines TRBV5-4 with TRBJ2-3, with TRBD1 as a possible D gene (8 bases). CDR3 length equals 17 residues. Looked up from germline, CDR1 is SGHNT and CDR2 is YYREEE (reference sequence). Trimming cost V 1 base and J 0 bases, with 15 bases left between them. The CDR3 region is CASSLFNRGGSTDTQYF. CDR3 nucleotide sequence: TGTGCCAGCAGCTTGTTTAACAGGGGGGGTAGCACAGATACGCAGTATTTT.

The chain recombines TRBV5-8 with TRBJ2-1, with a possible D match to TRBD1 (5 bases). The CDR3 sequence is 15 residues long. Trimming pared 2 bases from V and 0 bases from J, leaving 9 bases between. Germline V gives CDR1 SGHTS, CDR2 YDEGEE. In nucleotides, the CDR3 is TGTGCCAGCAGCTTAGGGGTGGGCTCCTACAATGAGCAGTTCTTC. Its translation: CASSLGVGSYNEQFF.

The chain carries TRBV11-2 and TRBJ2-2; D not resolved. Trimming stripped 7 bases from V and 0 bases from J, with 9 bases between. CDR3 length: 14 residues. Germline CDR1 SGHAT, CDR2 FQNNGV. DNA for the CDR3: TGTGCCAGCAAGAGGATTTCGAACACCGGGGAGCTGTTTTTT. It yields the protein CASKRISNTGELFF.

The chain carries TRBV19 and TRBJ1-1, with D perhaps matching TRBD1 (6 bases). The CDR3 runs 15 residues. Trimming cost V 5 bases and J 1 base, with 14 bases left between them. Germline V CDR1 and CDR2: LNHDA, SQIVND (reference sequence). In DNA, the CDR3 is TGTGCCAGTAGTTACCGGGACACCAGGAACACTGAAGCTTTCTTT. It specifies CASSYRDTRNTEAFF.

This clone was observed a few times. Written as DNA, the CDR3 is TGCGCCAGCAGCCAAACTACAGGGATGGGGGGCTACACCTTC. This gives the protein CASSQTTGMGGYTF. The J gene is TRBJ1-2, the V gene TRBV4-1; perhaps TRBD1 as D (6 bases). The CDR3 is 14 amino acids. CDR1 is MGHRA, CDR2 YSYEKL, per germline. Trimming took 2 bases from V and 8 from J, leaving 15 bases between them.

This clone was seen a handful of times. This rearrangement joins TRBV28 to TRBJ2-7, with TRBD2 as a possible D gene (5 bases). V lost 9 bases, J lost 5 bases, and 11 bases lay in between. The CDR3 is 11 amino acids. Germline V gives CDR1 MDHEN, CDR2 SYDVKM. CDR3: CASSERNEQYF. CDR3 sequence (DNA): TGTGCCAGTAGCGAGAGGAACGAGCAGTACTTC.

CDR3 residues: CASSSHADTQYF. DNA for the CDR3: TGTGCCAGCAGCTCCCATGCGGATACGCAGTATTTT. The V call is TRBV7-3, the J call TRBJ2-3; D is unclear. Trimming took 4 bases from V and 6 from J, leaving 8 bases between them. The germline CDR1 and CDR2 sequences are SGHTA and FQGTGA. The CDR3 consists of 12 residues.

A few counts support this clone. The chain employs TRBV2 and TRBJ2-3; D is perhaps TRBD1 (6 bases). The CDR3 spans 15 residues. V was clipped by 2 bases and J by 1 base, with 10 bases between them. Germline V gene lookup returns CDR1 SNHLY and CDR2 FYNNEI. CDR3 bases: TGTGCCAGCAGTGAAACTAACAGGGGCACAGATACGCAGTATTTT. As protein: CASSETNRGTDTQYF.

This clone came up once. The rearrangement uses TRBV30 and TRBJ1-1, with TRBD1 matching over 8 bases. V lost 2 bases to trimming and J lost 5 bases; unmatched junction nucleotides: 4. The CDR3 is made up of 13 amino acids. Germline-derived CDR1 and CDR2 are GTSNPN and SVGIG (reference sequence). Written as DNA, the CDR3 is TGTGCCTGGAGTCCCGGGACAGGTACTGAAGCTTTCTTT. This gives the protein CAWSPGTGTEAFF.

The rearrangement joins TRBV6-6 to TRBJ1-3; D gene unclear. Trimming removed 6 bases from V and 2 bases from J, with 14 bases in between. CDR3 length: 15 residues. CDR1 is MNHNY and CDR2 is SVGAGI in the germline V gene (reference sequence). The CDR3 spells CASSLSDKAGNTIYF. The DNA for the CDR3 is TGTGCCAGCAGCTTATCTGACAAGGCTGGAAACACCATATATTTT.

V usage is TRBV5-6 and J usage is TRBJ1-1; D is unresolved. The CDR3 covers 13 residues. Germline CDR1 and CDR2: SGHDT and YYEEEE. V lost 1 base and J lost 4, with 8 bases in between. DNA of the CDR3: TGTGCCAGCAGCTTGTTTCGGGGCACTGAAGCTTTCTTT. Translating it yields CASSLFRGTEAFF.

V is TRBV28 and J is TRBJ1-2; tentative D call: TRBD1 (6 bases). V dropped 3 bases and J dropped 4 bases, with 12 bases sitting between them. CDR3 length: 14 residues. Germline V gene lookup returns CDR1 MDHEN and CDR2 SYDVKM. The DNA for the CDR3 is TGTGCCAGCAGTTTGTCGACAGGATCCTATGGCTACACCTTC. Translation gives CASSLSTGSYGYTF.

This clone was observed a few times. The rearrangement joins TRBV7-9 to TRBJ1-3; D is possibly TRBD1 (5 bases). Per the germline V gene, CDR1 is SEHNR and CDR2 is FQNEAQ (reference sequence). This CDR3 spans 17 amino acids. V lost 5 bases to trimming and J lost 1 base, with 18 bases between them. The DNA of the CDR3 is TGTGCCAGCAGCGCATATCCCCGGCGGGGGTCTGGAAACACCATATATTTT. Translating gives CASSAYPRRGSGNTIYF. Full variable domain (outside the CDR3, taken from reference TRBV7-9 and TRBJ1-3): DTGVSQNPRHKITKRGQNVTFRCDPISEHNRLYWYRQTLGQGPEFLTYFQNEAQLEKSRLLSDRFSAERPKGSFSTLEIQRTEQGDSAMYLCASSAYPRRGSGNTIYFGEGSWLTVV.

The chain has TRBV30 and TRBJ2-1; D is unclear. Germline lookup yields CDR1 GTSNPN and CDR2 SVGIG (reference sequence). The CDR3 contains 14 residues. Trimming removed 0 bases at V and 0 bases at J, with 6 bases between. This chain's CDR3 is CAWSVTDSYNEQFF. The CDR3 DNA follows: TGTGCCTGGAGTGTAACAGACTCCTACAATGAGCAGTTCTTC. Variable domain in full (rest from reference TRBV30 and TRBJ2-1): SQTIHQWPATLVQPVGSPLSLECTVEGTSNPNLYWYRQAAGRGLQLLFYSVGIGQISSEVPQNLSASRPQDRQFILSSKKLLLSDSGFYLCAWSVTDSYNEQFFGPGTRLTVL.

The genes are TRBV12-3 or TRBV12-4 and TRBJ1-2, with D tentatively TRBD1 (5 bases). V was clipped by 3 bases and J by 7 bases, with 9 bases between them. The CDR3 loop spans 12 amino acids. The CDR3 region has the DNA TGTGCCAGCAGTTTGGACACAGTTGGCTACACCTTC. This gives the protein CASSLDTVGYTF.

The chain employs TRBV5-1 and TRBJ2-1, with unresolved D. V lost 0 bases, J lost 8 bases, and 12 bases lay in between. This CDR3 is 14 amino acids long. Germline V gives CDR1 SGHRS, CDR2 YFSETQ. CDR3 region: CASSLAARNDEQFF. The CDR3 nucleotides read TGCGCCAGCAGCTTGGCGGCCAGGAACGATGAGCAGTTCTTC.

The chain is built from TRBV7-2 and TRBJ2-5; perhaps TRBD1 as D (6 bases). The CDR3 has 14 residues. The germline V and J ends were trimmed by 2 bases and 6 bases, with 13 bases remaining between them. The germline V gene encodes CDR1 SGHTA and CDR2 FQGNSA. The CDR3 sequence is CASSLIQGGKTQYF. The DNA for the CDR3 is TGTGCCAGCAGCTTAATACAGGGTGGAAAGACCCAGTACTTC.

CDR3 in DNA: TGTGCCAGCAGCGGCCAATACGAGCAGTACTTC. It specifies CASSGQYEQYF. The rearrangement links TRBV4-2 to TRBJ2-7; D is unresolved. This CDR3 region has 11 residues. V lost 5 bases, J lost 4 bases, and 6 bases lay in between. Germline values: CDR1 LGHNA, CDR2 YNFKEQ.

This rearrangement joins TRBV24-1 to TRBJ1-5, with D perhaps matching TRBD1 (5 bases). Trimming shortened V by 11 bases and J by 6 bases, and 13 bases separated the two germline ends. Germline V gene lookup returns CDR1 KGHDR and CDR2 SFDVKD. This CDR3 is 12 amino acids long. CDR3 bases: TGTGCCATTCAGGGTTCTGGTCAGCCCCAGCATTTT. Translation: CAIQGSGQPQHF.

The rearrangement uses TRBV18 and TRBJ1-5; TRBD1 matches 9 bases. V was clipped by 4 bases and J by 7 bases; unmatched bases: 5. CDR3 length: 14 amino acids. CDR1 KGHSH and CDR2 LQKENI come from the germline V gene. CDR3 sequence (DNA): TGTGCCAGCTCACTTGGCGACAGGGGGCAGCCCCAGCATTTT. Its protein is CASSLGDRGQPQHF.

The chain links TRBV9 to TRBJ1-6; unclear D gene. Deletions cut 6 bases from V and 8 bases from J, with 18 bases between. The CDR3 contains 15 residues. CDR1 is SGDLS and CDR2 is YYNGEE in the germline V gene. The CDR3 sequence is CASTSGPSGDSPLHF. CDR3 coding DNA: TGTGCCAGCACGTCCGGCCCGAGCGGCGATTCACCCCTCCACTTT.

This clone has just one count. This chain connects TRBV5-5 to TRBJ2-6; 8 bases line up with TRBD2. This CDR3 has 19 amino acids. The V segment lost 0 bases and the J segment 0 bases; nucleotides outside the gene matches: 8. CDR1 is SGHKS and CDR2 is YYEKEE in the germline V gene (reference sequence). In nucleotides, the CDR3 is TGTGCCAGCAGCTTGGTAGCGGGACTCTTCCTCTCTGGGGCCAACGTCCTGACTTTC. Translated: CASSLVAGLFLSGANVLTF.

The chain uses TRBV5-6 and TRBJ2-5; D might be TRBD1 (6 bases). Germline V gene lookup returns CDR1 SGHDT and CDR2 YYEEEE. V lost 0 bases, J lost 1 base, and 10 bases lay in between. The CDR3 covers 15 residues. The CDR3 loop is CASSLVWGPQETQYF. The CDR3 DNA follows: TGTGCCAGCAGCTTGGTCTGGGGGCCCCAAGAGACCCAGTACTTC.

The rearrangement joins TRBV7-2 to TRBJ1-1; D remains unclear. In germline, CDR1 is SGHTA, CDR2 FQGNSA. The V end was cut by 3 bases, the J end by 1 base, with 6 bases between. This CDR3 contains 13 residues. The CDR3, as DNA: TGTGCCAGCAGCTTGACACCGAACACTGAAGCTTTCTTT. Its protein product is CASSLTPNTEAFF.

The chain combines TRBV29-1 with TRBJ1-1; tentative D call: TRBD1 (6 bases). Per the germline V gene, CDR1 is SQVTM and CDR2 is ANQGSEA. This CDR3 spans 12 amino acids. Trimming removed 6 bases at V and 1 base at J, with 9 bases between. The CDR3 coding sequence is TGCAGCGTGCTGACAGGGAACACTGAAGCTTTCTTT. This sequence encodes CSVLTGNTEAFF.

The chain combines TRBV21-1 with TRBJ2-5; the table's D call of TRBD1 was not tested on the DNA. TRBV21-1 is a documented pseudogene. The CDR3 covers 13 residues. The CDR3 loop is CARQQTQKETQYF. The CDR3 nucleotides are TGTGCCAGGCAACAGACACAGAAAGAGACCCAGTACTTC.

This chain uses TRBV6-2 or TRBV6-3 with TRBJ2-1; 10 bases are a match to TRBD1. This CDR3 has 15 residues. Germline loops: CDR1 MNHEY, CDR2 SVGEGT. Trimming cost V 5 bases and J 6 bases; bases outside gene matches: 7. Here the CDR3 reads CASSLWTGGGNEQFF. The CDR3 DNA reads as TGTGCCAGCAGTCTATGGACAGGGGGTGGCAATGAGCAGTTCTTC.